This T cell receptor (beta chain) was sequenced in a study of radiotherapy plus CTLA-4 blockade in lung cancer. Background on the study: Under 20% of patients responded objectively, and 31% achieved disease control.

The J segment lost 3 bases and the V segment lost 10 bases, leaving 9 bases of the junction unmatched. The germline CDR1 and CDR2 sequences are SNHLY and FYNNEI. The CDR3 consists of 15 residues. Receiving focal radiation plus CTLA-4 blockade with ipilimumab were patients who had chemo-refractory metastatic non-small-cell lung cancer. Study-level points and caveats: Peripheral blood showed expansion of tumor-derived TCR clones after radiotherapy and ipilimumab. The authors reported that early blood T cell clone dynamics, with interferon-beta, best predicted response.

Clones were sequenced by immunoSEQ multiplex PCR, and TCRdb holds only the in-frame ones, with some missing. Of around 55,000 clones in the sample, about 80% were seen once. There are a few counts of this clone. Its target is not known. Material: peripheral blood, obtained from a patient treated with radiotherapy plus ipilimumab. The chain carries TRBV2 and TRBJ2-7, with 13 bases matching TRBD2. The sequence was collected from a human donor with non-small cell lung cancer whose response to radiotherapy plus ipilimumab could not be evaluated. This chain's CDR3 is CATQTSGGSGYEQYF. CDR3 sequence (DNA): TGTGCCACCCAGACTAGCGGGGGGTCGGGCTACGAGCAGTACTTC.